These 29 T cell receptor beta chains came from one sample sequenced in a study of shared clonotypes between healthy human individuals. Repertoires were generated with immunoSEQ multiplex PCR, while TCRdb's copy carries only in-frame clones and drops some. The profile shows millions of clones, about 95% of them singletons. Naive CD8 cells comprised CD45RO-negative, CCR7-positively selected cells, excluding terminally differentiated effector memory CD45RA+ cells. Source material: naive CD8+ T cells sorted from blood. These receptors were obtained from a man between 18 and 35 years old in good health.

This clone was counted only a few times. V and J are TRBV27 and TRBJ1-2; the D gene is possibly TRBD1 (5 bases). Trimming shortened V by 7 bases and J by 4 bases, and 10 bases separated the two germline ends. Germline CDR1 is MNHEY and CDR2 is SMNVEV (reference sequence). The length of the CDR3 is 12 residues. CDR3: CASTGGGYGYTF. CDR3 bases: TGTGCCAGCACCGGCGGGGGCTATGGCTACACCTTC.

The rearrangement uses TRBV30 and TRBJ1-2; no definite D call. CDR3 length: 11 residues. Trimming took 2 bases from V and 4 from J, leaving 5 bases between them. Germline lookup yields CDR1 GTSNPN and CDR2 SVGIG (reference sequence). DNA of the CDR3: TGTGCCTGGAGTAGGGCCTATGGCTACACCTTC. Translated, it gives CAWSRAYGYTF.

The V gene is TRBV19, the J gene TRBJ2-7, with D possibly being TRBD1 (5 bases). This CDR3 contains 14 residues. Trimming removed 5 bases at V and 4 bases at J, with 15 bases between. CDR1 is LNHDA, CDR2 SQIVND, per germline (reference sequence). The DNA of the CDR3 is TGTGCCAGTAGTTGGGCAGGGATAGGTTACGAGCAGTACTTC. It encodes CASSWAGIGYEQYF. Complete variable domain (other parts from reference TRBV19 and TRBJ2-7): DGGITQSPKYLFRKEGQNVTLSCEQNLNHDAMYWYRQDPGQGLRLIYYSQIVNDFQKGDIAEGYSVSREKKESFPLTVTSAQKNPTAFYLCASSWAGIGYEQYFGPGTRLTVT.

This clone was observed a few times. The chain is built from TRBV7-6 and TRBJ2-2; D is uncertain. Trimming took 0 bases from V and 9 from J, leaving 2 bases between them. Germline V gene sequence: CDR1 SGHVS, CDR2 FNYEAQ. The CDR3 is made up of 11 amino acids. The CDR3: CASSLARELFF. The CDR3 coding sequence is TGTGCCAGCAGCTTAGCCCGGGAGCTGTTTTTT. Looking up the rest from reference TRBV7-6 and TRBJ2-2 gives the full variable domain: GAGVSQSPRYKVTKRGQDVALRCDPISGHVSLYWYRQALGQGPEFLTYFNYEAQQDKSGLPNDRFSAERPEGSISTLTIQRTEQRDSAMYRCASSLARELFFGEGSRLTVL.

The genes are TRBV6-6 and TRBJ2-2; the D is unclear. Germline V CDR1 and CDR2: MNHNY, SVGAGI (reference sequence). The CDR3 has 11 residues. V lost 8 bases to trimming and J lost 8 bases, with 9 bases between them. This CDR3 reads CASPSGGELFF. In nucleotides, the CDR3 is TGTGCCAGCCCCTCTGGGGGGGAGCTGTTTTTT.

V and J are TRBV27 and TRBJ1-4, with 8 bases aligning to TRBD1. The CDR3 is made up of 14 amino acids. The J segment lost 12 bases and the V segment lost 2 bases, leaving 8 bases of the junction unmatched. Germline values: CDR1 MNHEY, CDR2 SMNVEV (reference sequence). The CDR3 loop reads CASSLGRTGKELFF. The CDR3 DNA reads as TGTGCCAGCAGTTTAGGGAGGACAGGGAAGGAACTGTTTTTT.

The V gene is TRBV7-6, the J gene TRBJ2-3; 8 bases align to TRBD2. The CDR3 is made up of 15 amino acids. Germline CDR1 SGHVS, CDR2 FNYEAQ. V lost 5 bases, J lost 2 bases, and 6 bases stayed unmatched. The CDR3 sequence is CASSEGAGDTDTQYF. Written as DNA, the CDR3 is TGTGCCAGCAGCGAAGGAGCGGGGGACACAGATACGCAGTATTTT.

For this clone: Other nucleotide sequences from this sample produce the same CDR3. The genes are TRBV9 and TRBJ1-6; the D is unclear. CDR3 length: 12 amino acids. The germline V gene encodes CDR1 SGDLS and CDR2 YYNGEE. Trimming shortened V by 0 bases and J by 9 bases, and 4 bases separated the two germline ends. CDR3 sequence (DNA): TGTGCCAGCAGCGTAGACGGTTCACCCCTCCACTTT. Residues: CASSVDGSPLHF.

The CDR3 DNA reads TGTGCCAGCAGCTTAGAGAACGCAGTCGGCTACACCTTC. This gives the protein CASSLENAVGYTF. The chain has TRBV11-1 and TRBJ1-2; D is undetermined. Germline CDR1 and CDR2: SGHAT and FQDESV (reference sequence). The CDR3 has 13 amino acids. V was cut by 1 base and J by 8 bases, with 11 bases left in between.

This clone appeared a few times. The V and J genes are TRBV10-3 and TRBJ2-7, with D unresolved. The CDR3 totals 12 residues. Germline lookup yields CDR1 ENHRY and CDR2 SYGVKD. Trimming cost V 4 bases and J 9 bases, with 13 bases left between them. The DNA of the CDR3 is TGTGCCATCAGTGCGGGTAGTGGCGGGCAGTACTTC. Protein sequence: CAISAGSGGQYF.

V gene TRBV6-5 combines with J gene TRBJ2-2; 7 positions agree with TRBD1. CDR3 length: 15 residues. The germline V gene has CDR1 MNHEY and CDR2 SVGAGI. Trimming took 3 bases from V and 4 from J; bases not matched to a gene: 5. Written as DNA, the CDR3 is TGTGCCAGCAGTTATCTAGGACAGGTCACCGGGGAGCTGTTTTTT. Its translation is CASSYLGQVTGELFF.

The gene calls are TRBV19 and TRBJ2-1, with a weak D call TRBD2 (5 bases). The CDR3 length is 17 residues. V lost 0 bases to trimming and J lost 9 bases, with 21 bases between them. The germline V gene encodes CDR1 LNHDA and CDR2 SQIVND (reference sequence). DNA of the CDR3: TGTGCCAGTAGTATAGATCTACCGGGAACCTCTGGGTGTGAGCAGTTCTTC. Its protein is CASSIDLPGTSGCEQFF.

In regard to this clone: The same CDR3 also results from other DNA sequences found in this sample. The rearrangement links TRBV28 to TRBJ1-2; possible D gene TRBD1, 5 bases. The germline gives CDR1 MDHEN, CDR2 SYDVKM. The CDR3 is made up of 14 amino acids. Between the trimmed V and J ends, which lost 2 bases and 4 bases, there was a span of 11 bases. The chain's CDR3 is CASSLRGGGYGYTF. The CDR3 DNA is TGTGCCAGCAGTTTAAGGGGCGGGGGCTATGGCTACACCTTC.

Concerning this clone: Other DNA variants within this sample encode the same CDR3. The chain has TRBV6-1 and TRBJ2-7, with a possible D match to TRBD1 (6 bases). This CDR3 region has 13 residues. Germline CDR1 is MNHNS and CDR2 is SASEGT. V was trimmed by 4 bases and J by 1 base, leaving 8 bases between them. The CDR3, as DNA: TGTGCCAGCAGTGTGACAGGTTCCTACGAGCAGTACTTC. Its translation is CASSVTGSYEQYF.

J is TRBJ1-2 and V is TRBV29-1, with TRBD1 as a possible D gene (5 bases). CDR1 is SQVTM, CDR2 ANQGSEA, per germline. This CDR3 contains 16 residues. Trimming stripped 5 bases from V and 5 bases from J, with 24 bases between. CDR3 residues: CSVPGGLELDIYGYTF. In nucleotides, the CDR3 is TGCAGCGTTCCGGGGGGTTTAGAGTTAGACATTTATGGCTACACCTTC.

CDR3 residues: CASNNRGRTYEQYF. CDR3 coding DNA: TGTGCCAGCAATAACCGGGGCAGGACCTACGAGCAGTACTTC. The chain uses TRBV28 and TRBJ2-7; D could derive from TRBD1 or TRBD2 (5 bases each). CDR1 is MDHEN and CDR2 is SYDVKM in the germline V gene. The germline V and J ends were trimmed by 7 bases and 2 bases, with 15 bases remaining between them. The CDR3 runs 14 residues.

The chain has TRBV11-2 and TRBJ2-7; D unresolved. Trimming removed 1 base from V and 6 bases from J, with 19 bases in between. In germline, CDR1 is SGHAT, CDR2 FQNNGV. This CDR3 contains 16 residues. The CDR3 loop is CASSLGFGELAVEQYF. For the CDR3, the DNA is TGTGCCAGCAGCTTAGGTTTCGGTGAGTTGGCGGTCGAGCAGTACTTC.

With regard to this clone: Distinct nucleotide sequences in the sample also encode this CDR3. The gene calls are TRBV4-1 and TRBJ2-7, with 14 nucleotides matching TRBD2. In germline, CDR1 is MGHRA, CDR2 YSYEKL. The length of the CDR3 is 16 residues. V trimming: 0 bases; J trimming: 3 bases; junction bases outside the gene matches: 1. The CDR3 DNA sequence: TGCGCCAGCAGCCAAGATGGGACTAGCGGGAGCTACGAGCAGTACTTC. This sequence encodes CASSQDGTSGSYEQYF.

This chain links TRBV5-4 with TRBJ2-3; D is undetermined. Germline V gives CDR1 SGHNT, CDR2 YYREEE (reference sequence). Trimming removed 6 bases from V and 6 bases from J, with 14 bases in between. The CDR3 has 13 residues. CDR3 amino acids: CASTFRGGDTQYF. CDR3 nucleotides: TGTGCCAGCACCTTTCGAGGTGGGGATACGCAGTATTTT.

This chain connects TRBV4-1 to TRBJ1-5; D unresolved. This CDR3 is 16 amino acids long. The germline V and J ends were trimmed by 2 bases and 0 bases, with 11 bases remaining between them. CDR1 and CDR2 from the germline V gene are MGHRA and YSYEKL. The DNA for the CDR3 is TGCGCCAGCAGCCAACTTCAGACCCCTAGCAATCAGCCCCAGCATTTT. It translates to CASSQLQTPSNQPQHF.

This clone was counted a single time. This sequence joins TRBV30 and TRBJ2-1; 9 bases are shared with TRBD2. The V gene's germline CDR1 is GTSNPN and CDR2 SVGIG (reference sequence). The ends lost 6 bases at V and 8 bases at J; junction bases unmatched: 11. CDR3 length: 14 amino acids. The CDR3, as DNA: TGTGCCTGCCCCGTAGCGGGAGCTTGGGATGAGCAGTTCTTC. Its translation is CACPVAGAWDEQFF.

J is TRBJ1-1 and V is TRBV4-3; no definite D call. This CDR3 has 14 residues. The V gene lost 4 bases and the J gene lost 3 bases, with 12 bases spanning the gap. CDR1 and CDR2 from the germline V gene are LGHNA and YSLEER. CDR3 nucleotide sequence: TGCGCCAGCAGCCGTCTCTTGGGTGACACTGAAGCTTTCTTT. It codes for CASSRLLGDTEAFF.

Worth noting for this clone: This sample includes further DNA sequences coding for the same CDR3. For the CDR3, the DNA is TGTGCCAGCAGCGGATTTACAGATACGCAGTATTTT. The encoded protein is CASSGFTDTQYF. J is TRBJ2-3 and V is TRBV9; D is undetermined. Trimming took 3 bases from V and 3 from J, leaving 5 bases between them. From germline, CDR1 is SGDLS and CDR2 YYNGEE. The CDR3 has 12 residues.

The rearrangement joins TRBV27 to TRBJ1-5; 7 nucleotides align to TRBD1. Germline V gene lookup returns CDR1 MNHEY and CDR2 SMNVEV (reference sequence). V lost 6 bases and J lost 4; bases outside the gene matches: 9. The CDR3 runs 15 residues. CDR3 residues: CASRPGGHLNQPQHF. For the CDR3, the DNA is TGTGCCAGCAGGCCAGGGGGACACCTAAATCAGCCCCAGCATTTT.

The chain combines TRBV27 with TRBJ2-1; 7 nucleotides line up with TRBD2. V was clipped by 6 bases and J by 5 bases; unmatched bases: 25. CDR1 is MNHEY, CDR2 SMNVEV, per germline (reference sequence). The CDR3 is 20 residues long. Written as DNA, the CDR3 is TGTGCCAGCAGACCTACCGGACTAGTCGGTATCGGAGAAATCCACAATGAGCAGTTCTTC. Encoded protein: CASRPTGLVGIGEIHNEQFF.

This clone showed up just a few times. The chain has TRBV29-1 and TRBJ2-2; D call uncertain. V dropped 7 bases and J dropped 2 bases, with 11 bases sitting between them. The CDR3 spans 13 residues. Germline values: CDR1 SQVTM, CDR2 ANQGSEA. CDR3 nucleotide sequence: TGCAGCGGGAGAGGCCATAACACCGGGGAGCTGTTTTTT. This gives the protein CSGRGHNTGELFF.

The chain combines TRBV6-5 with TRBJ2-1; the match to TRBD2 covers 8 bases. CDR1 is MNHEY and CDR2 is SVGAGI in the germline V gene. The CDR3 spans 14 residues. V lost 8 bases to trimming and J lost 6 bases; unmatched junction nucleotides: 9. The CDR3: CASGVGTRGNEQFF. CDR3 nucleotides: TGTGCCAGCGGCGTCGGGACTAGGGGCAATGAGCAGTTCTTC.

This chain uses TRBV9 with TRBJ2-7; D is undetermined. The germline V and J ends were trimmed by 2 bases and 0 bases, with 9 bases remaining between them. Germline V gene sequence: CDR1 SGDLS, CDR2 YYNGEE. CDR3 size: 14 residues. Here the CDR3 reads CASSVTVTSYEQYF. Written as DNA, the CDR3 is TGTGCCAGCAGCGTTACTGTTACCTCCTACGAGCAGTACTTC.

The J gene is TRBJ2-7, the V gene TRBV13; TRBD2 agrees at 12 bases. Looked up from germline, CDR1 is PRHDT and CDR2 is FYEKMQ (reference sequence). This CDR3 region has 17 residues. Losses at the gene ends were 4 bases for V and 0 bases for J; bases not matched to a gene: 7. CDR3 amino acids: CASSSGLAGRSSYEQYF. The CDR3 DNA reads as TGTGCCAGCAGCTCAGGACTAGCGGGAAGGAGCTCCTACGAGCAGTACTTC.